This T cell receptor (beta chain) was documented in a study of T cell responses to AZD1222 COVID-19 vaccine (dated by TCRdb to about 2021). With respect to the entire study: TCR sequencing covered more than 230 trial participants: 200 to 220 given two doses of AZD1222 and approximately 26 given two doses of MenACWY control vaccine. Trial participants were enrolled by age into 18-55, 56-69 and 70-plus year subgroups, with 148, 28 and 57 TCR-sequenced participants respectively.

The CDR3 regions of human TCRbeta chains were analyzed by immunosequencing. In the paper's pipeline: Repertoire TCRs were checked for matches against a reference library of SARS-CoV-2-specific TCRs that had been generated using the MIRA antigen-specificity platform. Breadth was defined as the fraction of unique TCRs that were SARS-CoV-2-associated, and depth was defined as the fraction of total T cells that were SARS-CoV-2-associated. Each spike-specific TCR was assigned to its reactive spike region and to a CD4 or CD8 class using the MIRA data. Log10-transformed breadth and depth values were compared by one-way ANOVA with Sidak's multiple comparisons tests. In its TCRdb copy, this immuneACCESS table keeps in-frame sequences only and misses some clones. Where compared with another copy, unresolved V genes explain less than half of these, and the others have no known cause. V, J and clone size reflect that table, while D and trimming were determined from the DNA. The sample table records over 100,000 clones; 85% of these occur just once. The biggest ten clones account for around 8% of the sample.

The time point label for this specimen denotes: about 28 days (+/-7) after the second vaccine dose. The label giving this sample's treatment or condition can be read as: meningococcal conjugate vaccine given as trial control. Vaccinee samples were obtained from the UK trials COV001 and COV002, which included a single-blind randomized controlled phase 2/3 trial of AZD1222 (ChAdOx1 nCoV-19) in healthy adults. For TCRbeta chain sequencing, PBMC samples from trial participants were taken at day 0 and at day 28 after the second dose. This clone showed up just once. The antigen it binds to is not known. Per-base qualities were not stored, and no clone one base away is much larger. Clipping removes 4 bases from V and 4 bases from J, with 12 as the unmatched junction base count. The cysteine opens and the phenylalanine closes a CDR3 of 17 amino acids. Here the CDR3 DNA is all that survives: 51 bases in frame from base 1. The germline V gene (reference sequence) provides CDR1 LNHDA and CDR2 SQIVND.

Paper-wide results and their limitations: Only six AZD1222 recipients were SARS-CoV-2 seropositive at baseline, limiting conclusions about previously exposed vaccinees. No day 14 peak-response samples were available, so repertoires were characterized only after the peak T cell response. The whole spike protein was spanned by vaccine-associated CD4 TCRs, and dominant responses were seen in regions 160-218 and 743-854. Participants were mostly white British and included more females than males, and it was suggested by the authors that clonal diversity may have been underestimated. After two AZD1222 doses, spike-specific TCR breadth and depth were significantly higher than at day 0 and than in MenACWY recipients. Epitopes outside the regions mutated in the B.1.351 and B.1.1.7 variants were reportedly recognized by nearly half of the unique spike-specific TCRs. The 56-69-year group was small, and its depth increase did not reach significance, likely because of low power.

Here the chain combines TRBV19 and TRBJ2-2; TRBD2 agrees with 7 junctional bases. The clonotype was recovered from an adult who received the MenACWY meningococcal vaccine as a control. The sample consisted of peripheral blood, taken 28 days after the second dose of the MenACWY control vaccine. The sequenced DNA is TGTGCCAGTAGTAGGCCTAGCGGCCTCCTAGGCACCGGGGAGCTGTTTTTT. It is translated as CASSRPSGLLGTGELFF.